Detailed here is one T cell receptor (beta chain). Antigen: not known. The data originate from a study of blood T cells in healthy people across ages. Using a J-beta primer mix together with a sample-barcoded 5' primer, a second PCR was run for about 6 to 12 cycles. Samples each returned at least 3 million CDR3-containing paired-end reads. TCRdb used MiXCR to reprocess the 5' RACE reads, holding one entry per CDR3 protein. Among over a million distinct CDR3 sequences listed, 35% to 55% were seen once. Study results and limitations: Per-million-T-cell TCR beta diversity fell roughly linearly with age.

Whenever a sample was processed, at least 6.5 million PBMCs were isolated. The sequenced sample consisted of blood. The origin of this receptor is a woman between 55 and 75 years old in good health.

CDR3 residues: CSAREYNEQYF. In nucleotides, the CDR3 is TGCAGTGCTAGGGAATACAATGAGCAGTACTTC. The chain has TRBV20-1 and TRBJ2-7; the D is unclear. V was trimmed by 3 bases and J by 7 bases, leaving 10 bases between them. Per the germline V gene, CDR1 is DFQATT and CDR2 is SNEGSKA (reference sequence). The CDR3 loop spans 11 amino acids.